These 28 T cell receptor beta chains originate from one sample sequenced in a study of cytotoxic CD8 clonotypes in ibrutinib-treated CLL. The repertoire was sequenced with immunoSEQ multiplex PCR; TCRdb's copy has only in-frame clones and lacks some. This sample has 150,000 or so clones, with roughly 83% found just once. Here the sequenced sample was PBMCs, taken after 12 months of ibrutinib treatment. The receptors come from a human donor with chronic lymphocytic leukemia.

V gene TRBV4-3 combines with J gene TRBJ2-5; maybe TRBD2 (6 bases). The CDR3 runs to 15 residues. The germline V gene encodes CDR1 LGHNA and CDR2 YSLEER. V was trimmed by 0 bases and J by 9 bases, leaving 17 bases between them. The CDR3 nucleotides are TGCGCCAGCAGCCAAGATCTCGGGACTTCGAGGTCCCAGTACTTC. Residues: CASSQDLGTSRSQYF.

This clone was counted a few times. V gene TRBV19 combines with J gene TRBJ2-3; a possible D gene is TRBD1 (6 bases). The CDR3 sequence is 13 residues long. Germline values: CDR1 LNHDA, CDR2 SQIVND (reference sequence). The germline V and J ends were trimmed by 4 bases and 10 bases, with 15 bases remaining between them. CDR3 sequence reads: CASSTDQGRAQYF. For the CDR3, the DNA is TGTGCCAGTAGTACCGATCAGGGGCGCGCGCAGTATTTT.

The chain carries TRBV2 and TRBJ1-5; no clear D gene. Trimming removed 10 bases at V and 1 base at J, with 11 bases between. The CDR3 is made up of 13 amino acids. CDR1 SNHLY and CDR2 FYNNEI come from the germline V gene. CDR3 residues: CATSGESNQPQHF. The CDR3 DNA is TGTGCCACCTCAGGAGAAAGCAATCAGCCCCAGCATTTT.

The chain links TRBV18 to TRBJ2-3; 10 nucleotides agree with TRBD1. CDR1 KGHSH and CDR2 LQKENI come from the germline V gene. This CDR3 is built from 17 residues. Trimming cost V 2 bases and J 3 bases; bases outside gene matches: 8. As DNA, the CDR3 is TGTGCCAGCTCACCAACAGCTGCGGGACAGGGGACAGATACGCAGTATTTT. It yields the protein CASSPTAAGQGTDTQYF.

The chain is built from TRBV18 and TRBJ2-5; no definite D call. This CDR3 contains 14 residues. V was shortened by 8 bases and J by 4 bases, with 17 bases between the two germline ends. The germline V gene encodes CDR1 KGHSH and CDR2 LQKENI. CDR3 in amino acids: CASRFSSGRETQYF. For the CDR3, the DNA is TGTGCCAGCCGATTTAGCTCTGGTCGAGAGACCCAGTACTTC.

The chain employs TRBV5-4 and TRBJ2-1; D is perhaps TRBD1 or TRBD2 (8 bases each). Deletions cut 4 bases from V and 10 bases from J, with 18 bases between. This CDR3 spans 14 amino acids. The germline gives CDR1 SGHNT, CDR2 YYREEE (reference sequence). CDR3 in amino acids: CASSPGQGLGEQFF. As DNA, the CDR3 is TGTGCCAGCAGCCCAGGACAGGGACTAGGAGAGCAGTTCTTC.

The rearrangement joins TRBV9 to TRBJ2-3, with 11 bases fitting TRBD2. The germline V gene encodes CDR1 SGDLS and CDR2 YYNGEE. The ends lost 3 bases at V and 2 bases at J; junction bases unmatched: 17. The CDR3 is 20 residues long. Here the CDR3 reads CASSDPTSGIFYRATDTQYF. The CDR3 DNA is TGTGCCAGCAGCGACCCGACTAGCGGGATTTTCTATAGGGCCACAGATACGCAGTATTTT.

The V call is TRBV11-2, the J call TRBJ2-7; 7 bases are a match to TRBD2. V trimming: 3 bases; J trimming: 7 bases; junction bases outside the gene matches: 12. This CDR3 comprises 15 residues. Germline values: CDR1 SGHAT, CDR2 FQNNGV. CDR3 loop: CASSLPLAGVGEQYF. DNA of the CDR3: TGTGCCAGCAGCTTGCCTTTGGCGGGAGTAGGAGAGCAGTACTTC.

The chain carries TRBV28 and TRBJ2-3; D could derive from TRBD1 or TRBD2 (5 bases each). Germline V lookup: CDR1 MDHEN, CDR2 SYDVKM. This CDR3 region has 14 residues. Trimming left V 5 bases short and J 6 bases short, with 15 bases between. CDR3 sequence: CASSPGLGRDTQYF. In DNA, the CDR3 is TGTGCCAGCAGTCCCGGACTGGGGCGGGATACGCAGTATTTT.

The rearrangement uses TRBV29-1 and TRBJ2-4; 11 nucleotides line up with TRBD2. The trim removed 4 bases at V and 3 bases at J, leaving 2 bases unmatched. The CDR3 is 14 residues long. CDR1 is SQVTM and CDR2 is ANQGSEA in the germline V gene. The DNA of the CDR3 is TGCAGCGTTGCCCTAGCGGGAGGCAAAAACATTCAGTACTTC. This codes for CSVALAGGKNIQYF.

The chain is built from TRBV6-5 and TRBJ2-5, with D possibly TRBD2 on 6 matching bases. Trimming took 2 bases from V and 5 from J, leaving 9 bases between them. The germline V gene has CDR1 MNHEY and CDR2 SVGAGI. The CDR3 extends over 13 amino acids. The CDR3 coding sequence is TGTGCCAGCAGTTACGGGGGAGGTGAGACCCAGTACTTC. Residues: CASSYGGGETQYF.

This clone was detected only a few times. The gene calls are TRBV7-9 and TRBJ2-1; 9 bases agree with TRBD2. Trimming removed 2 bases from V and 8 bases from J; junction bases left unmatched: 7. The CDR3 runs 15 residues. Germline V CDR1 and CDR2: SEHNR, FQNEAQ (reference sequence). The DNA for the CDR3 is TGTGCCAGCAGCTTACTGCCTAGCGGGACATATGAGCAGTTCTTC. Its translation: CASSLLPSGTYEQFF.

This clone has just a few counts. The CDR3 loop reads CASSFYARSSTSRGNEQFF. CDR3 sequence (DNA): TGTGCCAGCAGCTTCTACGCCCGATCTAGCACCTCCCGAGGGAATGAGCAGTTCTTC. The chain employs TRBV11-2 and TRBJ2-1, with D possibly matching TRBD2 (5 bases). The CDR3 runs 19 residues. Germline V gene sequence: CDR1 SGHAT, CDR2 FQNNGV. V was clipped by 3 bases and J by 7 bases, with 28 bases between them. Full variable domain (missing parts from reference TRBV11-2 and TRBJ2-1): EAGVAQSPRYKIIEKRQSVAFWCNPISGHATLYWYQQILGQGPKLLIQFQNNGVVDDSQLPKDRFSAERLKGVDSTLKIQPAKLEDSAVYLCASSFYARSSTSRGNEQFFGPGTRLTVL.

V and J are TRBV30 and TRBJ2-4; D may match TRBD1 or TRBD2 (5 bases each). Looked up from germline, CDR1 is GTSNPN and CDR2 is SVGIG (reference sequence). The V end was cut by 5 bases, the J end by 2 bases, with 7 bases between. This CDR3 has 12 amino acids. The CDR3 spells CAWGGSKNIQYF. CDR3 nucleotides: TGTGCCTGGGGGGGATCCAAAAACATTCAGTACTTC.

This chain connects TRBV9 to TRBJ2-1; 14 bases are shared with TRBD2. V dropped 4 bases and J dropped 7; count of bases not matched to a gene: 4. The CDR3 runs 15 residues. Germline V gene data show CDR1 as SGDLS and CDR2 as YYNGEE. This CDR3 reads CASSPGLAGVNEQFF. DNA for the CDR3: TGTGCCAGCAGCCCGGGACTAGCGGGAGTTAATGAGCAGTTCTTC.

The chain carries TRBV7-9 and TRBJ2-7; D is unclear. The V and J ends lost 5 bases and 2 bases respectively, with 10 bases between them. The CDR3 has 13 residues. Germline V lookup: CDR1 SEHNR, CDR2 FQNEAQ (reference sequence). Here the CDR3 DNA reads TGTGCCAGCAGCCGAGTGGGGACCTACGAGCAGTACTTC. This gives the protein CASSRVGTYEQYF.

This clone has a handful of counts. The V and J genes are TRBV6-1 and TRBJ2-7; TRBD1 matches at 9 bases. Germline V gene data show CDR1 as MNHNS and CDR2 as SASEGT. V lost 4 bases and J lost 2; bases outside the gene matches: 9. The CDR3 has 16 amino acids. Here the CDR3 reads CASSGGQGLRTYEQYF. In nucleotides, the CDR3 is TGTGCCAGCAGTGGGGGACAGGGCCTTCGAACCTACGAGCAGTACTTC.

The gene calls are TRBV10-1 and TRBJ2-5, with a tentative D call TRBD1 (5 bases). The V gene's germline CDR1 is WNHNN and CDR2 SYGVQD (reference sequence). The V and J ends lost 5 bases and 5 bases respectively, with 12 bases between them. The CDR3 runs 13 residues. In nucleotides, the CDR3 is TGCGCCAGCAGTTCAGGGTTTCGGGAGACCCAGTACTTC. It encodes CASSSGFRETQYF.

J is TRBJ2-7 and V is TRBV27; TRBD1 matches 8 bases. After removal of 2 bases from V and 4 bases from J, the junction contained 4 bases not matched to a gene. The CDR3 contains 14 residues. Germline V gene data show CDR1 as MNHEY and CDR2 as SMNVEV (reference sequence). The CDR3 spells CASSLGQGRYEQYF. CDR3 DNA sequence: TGTGCCAGCAGTTTAGGACAGGGTCGTTACGAGCAGTACTTC.

The chain links TRBV7-6 to TRBJ1-5; the D gene is possibly TRBD1 (6 bases). The CDR3 totals 14 residues. Germline V gene sequence: CDR1 SGHVS, CDR2 FNYEAQ. Deletions cut 2 bases from V and 7 bases from J, with 12 bases between. CDR3 in amino acids: CASSLSVQGQPQHF. Here the CDR3 DNA reads TGTGCCAGCAGCTTATCAGTACAGGGCCAGCCCCAGCATTTT.

In this sample, this clone turned up a few times. The gene calls are TRBV18 and TRBJ2-7; TRBD2 is a possible D gene (5 bases). Germline V gene sequence: CDR1 KGHSH, CDR2 LQKENI. Between the trimmed V and J ends, which lost 2 bases and 7 bases, there was a span of 12 bases. The CDR3 covers 13 residues. In DNA form, the CDR3 reads TGTGCCAGCTCACCAAGCGGTGTAGAAGAGCAGTACTTC. This codes for CASSPSGVEEQYF.

CDR3 in amino acids: CASSETGGSYGYTF. CDR3 DNA sequence: TGTGCCAGTAGTGAAACAGGGGGCAGCTATGGCTACACCTTC. The rearrangement joins TRBV19 to TRBJ1-2, with TRBD1 identical over 9 bases. This CDR3 contains 14 residues. Trimming took 5 bases from V and 4 from J; bases not matched to a gene: 5. Per the germline V gene, CDR1 is LNHDA and CDR2 is SQIVND (reference sequence).

V is TRBV7-9 and J is TRBJ2-7; either TRBD1 or TRBD2 may fit D (5 bases each). The CDR3 has 14 amino acids. Germline loops: CDR1 SEHNR, CDR2 FQNEAQ (reference sequence). Trimming removed 4 bases at V and 4 bases at J, with 14 bases between. The CDR3 bases are TGTGCCAGCAGCTCCCGGGACGGTCTTTACGAGCAGTACTTC. Its protein is CASSSRDGLYEQYF.

V and J are TRBV4-3 and TRBJ2-1; D call uncertain. The CDR3 has 16 amino acids. Germline values: CDR1 LGHNA, CDR2 YSLEER. Trimming shortened V by 0 bases and J by 4 bases, and 13 bases separated the two germline ends. In DNA form, the CDR3 reads TGCGCCAGCAGCCAAGATTACGGCACCGGGTACAATGAGCAGTTCTTC. This gives the protein CASSQDYGTGYNEQFF.

The V gene is TRBV7-2, the J gene TRBJ2-5; 15 bases map to TRBD2. This CDR3 has 18 residues. The germline gives CDR1 SGHTA, CDR2 FQGNSA. Unmatched junction bases numbered 9, after V lost 2 bases and J lost 5 bases. Here the CDR3 DNA reads TGTGCCAGCAGCTTAACTCGGACTAGCGGGAGGGCCTTTGAGACCCAGTACTTC. As protein: CASSLTRTSGRAFETQYF.

The V call is TRBV29-1, the J call TRBJ2-1; D is tentatively TRBD1 or TRBD2 (5 bases each). The CDR3 is 14 residues long. The germline V and J ends were trimmed by 4 bases and 7 bases, with 17 bases remaining between them. The germline CDR1 and CDR2 sequences are SQVTM and ANQGSEA. The CDR3 reads CSVARGPTPNEQFF. The CDR3 nucleotides are TGCAGCGTTGCGAGGGGACCGACGCCAAATGAGCAGTTCTTC.

The chain is built from TRBV27 and TRBJ2-7, with 8 bases aligning to TRBD2. This CDR3 contains 17 residues. With V trimmed by 2 bases and J by 1 base, 10 bases remained unmatched. CDR1 is MNHEY and CDR2 is SMNVEV in the germline V gene (reference sequence). The CDR3 sequence is CASSLGVGSGMSYEQYF. CDR3 nucleotide sequence: TGTGCCAGCAGTTTAGGGGTCGGTAGCGGGATGTCCTACGAGCAGTACTTC.

The chain uses TRBV19 and TRBJ2-6; D tentatively reads TRBD1 or TRBD2 (5 bases each). This CDR3 is built from 15 residues. Trimming removed 5 bases at V and 1 base at J, with 9 bases between. Germline-derived CDR1 and CDR2 are LNHDA and SQIVND (reference sequence). The CDR3 sequence: CASSWGGSGANVLTF. CDR3 bases: TGTGCCAGTAGTTGGGGCGGGTCTGGGGCCAACGTCCTGACTTTC. The entire variable domain, with the rest obtained from reference TRBV19 and TRBJ2-6, is as follows: DGGITQSPKYLFRKEGQNVTLSCEQNLNHDAMYWYRQDPGQGLRLIYYSQIVNDFQKGDIAEGYSVSREKKESFPLTVTSAQKNPTAFYLCASSWGGSGANVLTFGAGSRLTVL.